The sequence of this T cell receptor (beta chain) was determined in a study of control samples from healthy donors and cancer patients. Sequencing used immunoSEQ multiplex PCR; TCRdb keeps in-frame clones, though not all of them. The data contain about 110,000 clones, almost 85% of them singletons. Source material: blood. The receptor was isolated from a man aged 18 to 30 in good health.

CDR3 sequence (DNA): TGTGCCAGCAGTTTTGGTCGGCAGGGGTATGGCTACACCTTC. This translates into CASSFGRQGYGYTF. The chain carries TRBV27 and TRBJ1-2, with D possibly being TRBD1 (6 bases). The CDR3 runs to 14 residues. Trimming removed 3 bases at V and 5 bases at J, with 13 bases between. Germline assignment: CDR1 MNHEY and CDR2 SMNVEV (reference sequence).